This TCR beta chain was obtained from a study of T cells in Graves' hyperthyroidism and ophthalmopathy. In its sample, this clonotype was seen a few times. The antigen remains unidentified. Disease duration under 2 months; hyperthyroidism patients were aged 18 to 65. What was amplified from RNA transcripts were TCR beta CDR3 regions. First-round RT-PCR of the TCR CDR3 relied on the HTBI primer set. TCRdb re-derived calls from the multiplex PCR reads in MiXCR, one entry per CDR3 protein. The sample shows 700,000 to 950,000 distinct CDR3 sequences, 30% to 40% of them seen only once. Germline CDR1 SGHTS, CDR2 YDEGEE. The CDR3 contains 14 residues. Between the trimmed V and J ends, which lost 4 bases and 3 bases, there was a span of 14 bases. Study outcomes and limitations: Most clonotypes expanded in the thyroid (above 0.001) were also present in blood.

The V and J genes are TRBV5-8 and TRBJ2-7; D remains ambiguous. Source material: blood. The receptor was isolated from a woman aged 40 to 50 with Graves' hyperthyroidism. The CDR3 region is CASSPSHINYEQYF. The CDR3 nucleotides are TGTGCCAGCAGCCCCTCGCACATAAACTACGAGCAGTACTTC.